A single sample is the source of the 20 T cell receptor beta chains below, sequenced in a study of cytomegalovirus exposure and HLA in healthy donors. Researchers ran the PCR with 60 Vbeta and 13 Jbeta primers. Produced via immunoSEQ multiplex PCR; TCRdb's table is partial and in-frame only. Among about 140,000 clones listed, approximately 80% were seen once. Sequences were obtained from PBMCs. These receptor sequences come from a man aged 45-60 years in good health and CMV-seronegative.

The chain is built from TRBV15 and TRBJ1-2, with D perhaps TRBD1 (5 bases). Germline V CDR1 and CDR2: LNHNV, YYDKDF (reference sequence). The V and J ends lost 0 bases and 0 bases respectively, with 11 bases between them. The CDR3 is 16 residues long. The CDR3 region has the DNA TGTGCCACCAGCAGAGATCGGGGGACCACTAACTATGGCTACACCTTC. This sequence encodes CATSRDRGTTNYGYTF.

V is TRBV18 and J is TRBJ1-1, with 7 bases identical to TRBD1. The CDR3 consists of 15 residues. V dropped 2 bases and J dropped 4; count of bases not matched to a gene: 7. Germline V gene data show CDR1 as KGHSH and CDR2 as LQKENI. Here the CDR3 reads CASSPTTGAFTEAFF. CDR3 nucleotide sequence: TGTGCCAGCTCACCAACAACAGGGGCTTTCACTGAAGCTTTCTTT.

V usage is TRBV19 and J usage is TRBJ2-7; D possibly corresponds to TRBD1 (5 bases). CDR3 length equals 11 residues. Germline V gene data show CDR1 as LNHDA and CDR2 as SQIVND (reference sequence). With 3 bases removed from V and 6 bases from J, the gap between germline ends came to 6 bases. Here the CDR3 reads CASSIRAEQYF. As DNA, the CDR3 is TGTGCCAGTAGTATCAGGGCCGAGCAGTACTTC.

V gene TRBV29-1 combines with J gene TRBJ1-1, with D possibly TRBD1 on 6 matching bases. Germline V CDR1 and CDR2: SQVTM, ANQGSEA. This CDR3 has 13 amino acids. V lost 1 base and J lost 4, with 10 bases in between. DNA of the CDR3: TGCAGCGTTGAAGTTCCAGGGGTCACTGAAGCTTTCTTT. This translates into CSVEVPGVTEAFF.

The chain's CDR3 is CASSLTGSDTQYF. For the CDR3, the DNA is TGTGCCAGCAGCTTAACAGGGTCAGATACGCAGTATTTT. The chain couples TRBV5-6 to TRBJ2-3; perhaps TRBD1 as D (6 bases). Germline V lookup: CDR1 SGHDT, CDR2 YYEEEE. V dropped 2 bases and J dropped 4 bases, with 8 bases sitting between them. The CDR3 runs 13 residues.

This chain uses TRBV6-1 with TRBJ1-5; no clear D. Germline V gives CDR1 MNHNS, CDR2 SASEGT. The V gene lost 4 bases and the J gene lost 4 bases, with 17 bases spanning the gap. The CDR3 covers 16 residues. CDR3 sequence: CASSVVHNQVNQPQHF. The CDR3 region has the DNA TGTGCCAGCAGTGTAGTCCACAATCAGGTGAATCAGCCCCAGCATTTT.

CDR3 DNA sequence: TGTGCCAGCAGTGTCCGACAGGGCCTCTATAGCAATCAGCCCCAGCATTTT. Protein: CASSVRQGLYSNQPQHF. The chain uses TRBV2 and TRBJ1-5; 7 bases align to TRBD1. CDR3 size: 17 residues. CDR1 and CDR2 from the germline V gene are SNHLY and FYNNEI. J was trimmed by 0 bases and V by 4 bases; bases with no gene match: 9.

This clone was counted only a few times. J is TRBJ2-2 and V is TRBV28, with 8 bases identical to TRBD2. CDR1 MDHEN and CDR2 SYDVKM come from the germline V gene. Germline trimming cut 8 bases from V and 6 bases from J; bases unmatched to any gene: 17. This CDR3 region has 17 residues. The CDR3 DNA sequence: TGTGCCAGCTGTAACACACAGCGGGGGCGCGGGGCCGGGGAGCTGTTTTTT. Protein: CASCNTQRGRGAGELFF.

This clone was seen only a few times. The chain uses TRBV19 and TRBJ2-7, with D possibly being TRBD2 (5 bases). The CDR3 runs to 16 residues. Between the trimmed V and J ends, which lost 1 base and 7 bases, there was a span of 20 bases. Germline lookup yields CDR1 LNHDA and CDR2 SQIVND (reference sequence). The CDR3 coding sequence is TGTGCCAGTAGTATAGGCCCCGAGGGCCCCCTGAGGGAGCAGTACTTC. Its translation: CASSIGPEGPLREQYF.

This CDR3 reads CASSQGPTGSSTDTQYF. CDR3 coding DNA: TGCGCCAGCAGCCAAGGCCCGACAGGGTCTAGCACAGATACGCAGTATTTT. The rearrangement joins TRBV4-1 to TRBJ2-3, with 7 bases aligning to TRBD1. The V gene end was trimmed by 1 base and the J gene end by 0 bases; junction bases not matched to a gene: 7. Germline loops: CDR1 MGHRA, CDR2 YSYEKL. The CDR3 runs to 17 residues.

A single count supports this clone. CDR3 nucleotides: TGTGCCAGCAGCGCTAGCGGGAACGTCCCAGATACGCAGTATTTT. Encoded protein: CASSASGNVPDTQYF. This sequence joins TRBV2 and TRBJ2-3, with 9 bases lining up with TRBD2. Trimming took 6 bases from V and 4 from J; bases not matched to a gene: 8. Germline lookup yields CDR1 SNHLY and CDR2 FYNNEI. This CDR3 is built from 15 residues.

Here the CDR3 DNA reads TGTGCTAGTGGTTGGGACAGGGTAGAGACCCAGTACTTC. Translated, it gives CASGWDRVETQYF. The chain combines TRBV12-5 with TRBJ2-5, with 9 bases aligning to TRBD1. The trim removed 4 bases at V and 4 bases at J, leaving 1 base unmatched. The CDR3 sequence is 13 residues long. The germline CDR1 and CDR2 sequences are LGHNT and FRNRAP.

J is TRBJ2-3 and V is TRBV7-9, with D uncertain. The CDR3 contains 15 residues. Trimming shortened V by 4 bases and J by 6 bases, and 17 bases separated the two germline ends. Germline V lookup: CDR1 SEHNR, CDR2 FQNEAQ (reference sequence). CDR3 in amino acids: CASSSMTGMLDTQYF. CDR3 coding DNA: TGTGCCAGCAGCTCGATGACTGGTATGTTGGATACGCAGTATTTT.

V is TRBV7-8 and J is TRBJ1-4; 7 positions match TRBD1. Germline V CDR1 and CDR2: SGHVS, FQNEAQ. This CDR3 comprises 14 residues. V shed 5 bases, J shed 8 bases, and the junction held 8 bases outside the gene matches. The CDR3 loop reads CASSPTQGREKLFF. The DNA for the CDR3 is TGTGCCAGCAGCCCAACACAGGGGCGGGAAAAACTGTTTTTT.

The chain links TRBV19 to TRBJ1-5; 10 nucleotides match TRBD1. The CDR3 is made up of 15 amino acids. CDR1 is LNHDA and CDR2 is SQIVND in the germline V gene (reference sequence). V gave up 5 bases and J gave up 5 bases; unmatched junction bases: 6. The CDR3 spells CASSAGQGTHQPQHF. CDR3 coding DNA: TGTGCCAGTAGTGCGGGACAGGGGACCCATCAGCCCCAGCATTTT.

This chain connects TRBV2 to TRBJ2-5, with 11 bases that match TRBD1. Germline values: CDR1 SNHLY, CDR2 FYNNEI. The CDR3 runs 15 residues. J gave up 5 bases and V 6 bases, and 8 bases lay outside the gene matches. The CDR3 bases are TGTGCCAGCAGACTCCGGACAGGGGGCAAGGAGACCCAGTACTTC. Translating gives CASRLRTGGKETQYF.

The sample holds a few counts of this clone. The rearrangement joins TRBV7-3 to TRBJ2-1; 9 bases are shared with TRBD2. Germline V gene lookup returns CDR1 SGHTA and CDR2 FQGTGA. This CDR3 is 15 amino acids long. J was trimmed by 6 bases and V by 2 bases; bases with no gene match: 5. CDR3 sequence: CASSLSSGAVNEQFF. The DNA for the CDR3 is TGTGCCAGCAGCTTATCTAGCGGGGCTGTCAATGAGCAGTTCTTC.

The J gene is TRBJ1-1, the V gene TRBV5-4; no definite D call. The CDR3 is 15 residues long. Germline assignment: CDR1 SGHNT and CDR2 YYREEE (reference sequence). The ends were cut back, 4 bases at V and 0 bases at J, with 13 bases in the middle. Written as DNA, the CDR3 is TGTGCCAGCAGCCCTGGACTTGACATGAACACTGAAGCTTTCTTT. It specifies CASSPGLDMNTEAFF. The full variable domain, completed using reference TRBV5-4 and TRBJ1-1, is ETGVTQSPTHLIKTRGQQVTLRCSSQSGHNTVSWYQQALGQGPQFIFQYYREEENGRGNFPPRFSGLQFPNYSSELNVNALELDDSALYLCASSPGLDMNTEAFFGQGTRLTVV.

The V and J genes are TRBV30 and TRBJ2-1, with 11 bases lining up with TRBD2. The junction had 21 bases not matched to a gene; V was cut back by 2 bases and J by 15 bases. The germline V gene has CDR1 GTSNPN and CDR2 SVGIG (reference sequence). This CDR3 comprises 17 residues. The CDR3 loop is CAWSKGRGLGTSGEGFF. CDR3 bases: TGTGCCTGGAGTAAAGGACGGGGTTTGGGGACTAGCGGAGAGGGGTTCTTC.

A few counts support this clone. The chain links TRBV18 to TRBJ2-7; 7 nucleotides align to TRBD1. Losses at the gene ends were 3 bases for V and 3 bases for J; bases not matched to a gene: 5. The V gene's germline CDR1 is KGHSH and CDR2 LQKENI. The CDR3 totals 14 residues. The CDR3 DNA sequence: TGTGCCAGCTCACCCGGCGCAGGGGGCTACGAGCAGTACTTC. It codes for CASSPGAGGYEQYF.